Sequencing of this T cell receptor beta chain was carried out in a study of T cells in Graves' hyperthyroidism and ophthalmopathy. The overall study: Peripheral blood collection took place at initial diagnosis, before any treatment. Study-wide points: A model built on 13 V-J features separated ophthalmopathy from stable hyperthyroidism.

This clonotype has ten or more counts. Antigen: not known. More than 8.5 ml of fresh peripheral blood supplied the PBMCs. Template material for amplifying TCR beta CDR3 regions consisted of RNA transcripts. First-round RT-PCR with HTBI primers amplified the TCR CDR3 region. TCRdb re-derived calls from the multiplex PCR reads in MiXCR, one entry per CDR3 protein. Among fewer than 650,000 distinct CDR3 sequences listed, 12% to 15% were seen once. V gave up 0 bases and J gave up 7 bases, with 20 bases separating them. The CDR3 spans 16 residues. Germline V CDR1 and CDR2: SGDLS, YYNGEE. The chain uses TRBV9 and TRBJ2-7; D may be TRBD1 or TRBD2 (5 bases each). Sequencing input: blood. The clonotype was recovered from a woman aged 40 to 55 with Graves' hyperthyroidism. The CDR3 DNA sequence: TGTGCCAGCAGCGTAGGAGAGACAGTGACCTGGGGGGAGCAGTACTTC. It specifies CASSVGETVTWGEQYF.